Listed here are 16 T cell receptor beta chains from one sample, sequenced in a study of blood T cells in healthy people across ages. It was with a sample-barcoded 5' primer and a J-beta primer mix that a second PCR of roughly 7 to 11 cycles was run. TCRdb analysed the 5' RACE reads with MiXCR anew, one entry per CDR3 protein. This sample yields approximately 800,000 distinct CDR3 sequences, of which about 61% are seen a single time; around 24% belongs to the top ten. The sample consisted of blood. The receptor set was obtained from a man aged 35 to 55 in good health.

The V call is TRBV12-3 or TRBV12-4, the J call TRBJ2-5; D not resolved. This CDR3 spans 14 amino acids. V gave up 3 bases and J gave up 5 bases, with 13 bases separating them. CDR3 sequence (DNA): TGTGCCAGCAGTTTCGGCCCCCGGACGGAGACCCAGTACTTC. This sequence encodes CASSFGPRTETQYF.

The genes are TRBV5-1 and TRBJ2-1; 9 bases line up with TRBD1. Germline CDR1 is SGHRS and CDR2 is YFSETQ. With 2 bases clipped from V and 8 bases from J, the junction kept 5 bases outside the gene matches. The CDR3 has 14 amino acids. The CDR3 sequence is CASSFTWTGDEQFF. The CDR3 DNA sequence: TGCGCCAGCAGCTTCACCTGGACAGGGGATGAGCAGTTCTTC. The variable domain in full, completed from reference TRBV5-1 and TRBJ2-1, reads KAGVTQTPRYLIKTRGQQVTLSCSPISGHRSVSWYQQTPGQGLQFLFEYFSETQRNKGNFPGRFSGRQFSNSRSEMNVSTLELGDSALYLCASSFTWTGDEQFFGPGTRLTVL.

Only a few counts were recorded for this clonotype. The chain uses TRBV4-3 and TRBJ2-4, with 7 bases aligning to TRBD2. CDR1 LGHNA and CDR2 YSLEER come from the germline V gene. J lost 3 bases, V lost 4 bases, and 12 bases had no gene match. The CDR3 covers 17 residues. This CDR3 reads CASSPAGGSVVKNIQYF. CDR3 sequence (DNA): TGCGCCAGCAGCCCCGCCGGGGGGAGTGTTGTCAAAAACATTCAGTACTTC.

This clonotype was observed a single time. This chain uses TRBV14 with TRBJ2-4, with 7 bases that match TRBD2. The J call is in doubt because the DNA end fits TRBJ2-5 better. Germline V gene lookup returns CDR1 SGHDN and CDR2 FVKESK. This CDR3 is built from 15 residues. CDR3 loop: CASSRSAGRGETQYF. CDR3 nucleotide sequence: TGTGCCAGCAGCCGATCAGCGGGACGGGGAGAGACCCAGTACTTC.

This clonotype was detected many times. J is TRBJ2-7 and V is TRBV12-3 or TRBV12-4, with 10 bases identical to TRBD2. V shed 8 bases and J 3 bases; nucleotides not matched to a gene: 10. The CDR3 consists of 15 residues. CDR3 amino acids: CASHPGTSADYEQYF. In nucleotides, the CDR3 is TGTGCCAGCCACCCCGGGACTAGCGCCGACTACGAGCAGTACTTC.

The J gene is TRBJ2-1, the V gene TRBV12-3 or TRBV12-4; no clear D gene. The ends were cut back, 7 bases at V and 4 bases at J, with 8 bases in the middle. The CDR3 sequence is 12 residues long. In DNA form, the CDR3 reads TGTGCCAGCACTCTGGGTTACAATGAGCAGTTCTTC. It is translated as CASTLGYNEQFF.

The table lists this clonotype with a count of one. The rearrangement uses TRBV5-1 and TRBJ1-1; D gene ambiguous. This CDR3 contains 13 residues. Trimming took off 5 bases at V and 1 base at J, with 9 bases between the two ends. The V gene's germline CDR1 is SGHRS and CDR2 YFSETQ. Here the CDR3 DNA reads TGCGCCAGCAGGGACGGGCCGAACACTGAAGCTTTCTTT. Encoded protein: CASRDGPNTEAFF.

This chain connects TRBV7-3 to TRBJ1-2, with TRBD1 as a possible D gene (5 bases). Trimming cost V 2 bases and J 10 bases, with 11 bases left between them. The CDR3 covers 12 residues. The germline V gene has CDR1 SGHTA and CDR2 FQGTGA. CDR3 loop: CASSLEGQDYTF. The CDR3 nucleotides are TGTGCCAGCAGCTTAGAGGGGCAGGACTACACCTTC. Full variable domain (missing parts from reference TRBV7-3 and TRBJ1-2): GAGVSQTPSNKVTEKGKYVELRCDPISGHTALYWYRQSLGQGPEFLIYFQGTGAADDSGLPNDRFFAVRPEGSVSTLKIQRTERGDSAVYLCASSLEGQDYTFGSGTRLTVV.

The rearrangement links TRBV5-1 to TRBJ2-5, with D perhaps TRBD2 (5 bases). Per germline, CDR1 SGHRS and CDR2 YFSETQ. The CDR3 consists of 14 residues. V was shortened by 3 bases and J by 9 bases, with 18 bases between the two germline ends. The chain's CDR3 is CASSSIPGVEAQYF. DNA for the CDR3: TGCGCCAGCAGCTCGATCCCTGGGGTGGAGGCCCAGTACTTC.

The J gene is TRBJ1-1, the V gene TRBV10-3, with D perhaps matching TRBD1 (5 bases). Germline CDR1 reads ENHRY; CDR2 reads SYGVKD. The length of the CDR3 is 14 residues. Trimming took 9 bases from V and 5 from J, leaving 19 bases between them. The CDR3 DNA follows: TGTGCCATACGACGACCAGAGGGACGGACTGAAGCTTTCTTT. Translation: CAIRRPEGRTEAFF.

The chain uses TRBV4-2 and TRBJ2-1; 7 nucleotides align to TRBD1. The CDR3 runs to 17 residues. Germline V CDR1 and CDR2: LGHNA, YNFKEQ. V gave up 0 bases and J gave up 3 bases; unmatched junction bases: 8. The CDR3 protein is CASSQDVGQALYNEQFF. The CDR3 coding sequence is TGTGCCAGCAGCCAAGATGTCGGACAGGCTCTCTACAATGAGCAGTTCTTC.

The chain recombines TRBV20-1 with TRBJ2-7, with no clear D. With 6 bases removed from V and 0 bases from J, the gap between germline ends came to 6 bases. This CDR3 is built from 11 residues. In germline, CDR1 is DFQATT, CDR2 SNEGSKA (reference sequence). The CDR3 DNA sequence: TGCAGTGCCCTGCGCTCCTACGAGCAGTACTTC. Amino acids: CSALRSYEQYF.

The V call is TRBV9, the J call TRBJ2-1; maybe TRBD2 (6 bases). This CDR3 region has 16 residues. V was pared by 4 bases and J by 12 bases, with 26 bases between. CDR1 and CDR2 (germline): SGDLS, YYNGEE. The CDR3, as DNA: TGTGCCAGCAGCTCACAGACTAGGCCCCCCCTAGTGGGGCAGTTCTTC. Its translation is CASSSQTRPPLVGQFF. Combining the CDR3 with reference TRBV9 and TRBJ2-1 gives the whole variable domain DSGVTQTPKHLITATGQRVTLRCSPRSGDLSVYWYQQSLDQGLQFLIQYYNGEERAKGNILERFSAQQFPDLHSELNLSSLELGDSALYFCASSSQTRPPLVGQFFGPGTRLTVL.

The chain's CDR3 is CASRGDRGFNQPQHF. The CDR3 bases are TGTGCCAGCAGGGGGGACAGGGGATTCAATCAGCCCCAGCATTTT. The chain is built from TRBV28 and TRBJ1-5; TRBD1 matches at 10 bases. Germline V lookup: CDR1 MDHEN, CDR2 SYDVKM. V was clipped by 6 bases and J by 3 bases; unmatched bases: 5. CDR3 length: 15 amino acids.

This clonotype was observed a single time. The J gene is TRBJ2-3, the V gene TRBV20-1; D unclear. The CDR3 runs 13 residues. V was clipped by 5 bases and J by 0 bases, with 9 bases between them. The germline V gene encodes CDR1 DFQATT and CDR2 SNEGSKA (reference sequence). CDR3: CSAFPSSTDTQYF. In nucleotides, the CDR3 is TGCAGTGCTTTTCCTTCTAGCACAGATACGCAGTATTTT.

The chain couples TRBV6-6 to TRBJ2-3, with D possibly being TRBD1 (5 bases). The germline gives CDR1 MNHNY, CDR2 SVGAGI (reference sequence). The CDR3 has 14 residues. V was cut by 4 bases and J by 2 bases, with 10 bases left in between. The CDR3 is CASSLRQHTDTQYF. The CDR3 coding sequence is TGTGCCAGCAGTTTGCGACAGCACACAGATACGCAGTATTTT.